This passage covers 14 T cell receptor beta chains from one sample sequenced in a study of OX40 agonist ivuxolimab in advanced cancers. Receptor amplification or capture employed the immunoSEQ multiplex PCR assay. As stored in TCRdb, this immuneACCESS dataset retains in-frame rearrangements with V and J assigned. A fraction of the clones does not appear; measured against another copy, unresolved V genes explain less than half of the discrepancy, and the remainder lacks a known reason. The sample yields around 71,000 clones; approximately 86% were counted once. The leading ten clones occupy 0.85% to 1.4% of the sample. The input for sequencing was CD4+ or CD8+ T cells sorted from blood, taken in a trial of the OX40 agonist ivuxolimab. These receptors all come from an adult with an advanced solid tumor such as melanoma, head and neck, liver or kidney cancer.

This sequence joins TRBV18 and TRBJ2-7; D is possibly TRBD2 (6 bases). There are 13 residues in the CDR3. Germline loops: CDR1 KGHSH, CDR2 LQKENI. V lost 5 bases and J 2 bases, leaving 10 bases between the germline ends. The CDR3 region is CASSFGEAYEQYF. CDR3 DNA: TGTGCCAGCTCATTCGGGGAGGCCTACGAGCAGTACTTC.

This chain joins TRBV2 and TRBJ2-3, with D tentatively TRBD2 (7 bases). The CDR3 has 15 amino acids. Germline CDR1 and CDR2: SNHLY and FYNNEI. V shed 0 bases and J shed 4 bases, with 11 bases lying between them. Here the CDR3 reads CASSEAGGGADTQYF. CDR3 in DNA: TGTGCCAGCAGTGAAGCGGGGGGGGGCGCAGATACGCAGTATTTT.

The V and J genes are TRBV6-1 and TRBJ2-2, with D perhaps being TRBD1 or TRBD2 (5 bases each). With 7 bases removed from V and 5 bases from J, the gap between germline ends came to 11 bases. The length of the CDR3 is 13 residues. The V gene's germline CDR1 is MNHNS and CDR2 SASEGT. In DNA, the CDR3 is TGTGCCAGCACCAGGGAGAGGACCGGGGAGCTGTTTTTT. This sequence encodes CASTRERTGELFF.

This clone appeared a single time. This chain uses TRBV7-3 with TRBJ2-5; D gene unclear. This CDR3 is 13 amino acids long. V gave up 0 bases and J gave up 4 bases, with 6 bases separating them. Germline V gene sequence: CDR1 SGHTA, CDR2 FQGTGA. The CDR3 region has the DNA TGTGCCAGCAGCTTAACAAAGGGAGAGACCCAGTACTTC. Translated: CASSLTKGETQYF.

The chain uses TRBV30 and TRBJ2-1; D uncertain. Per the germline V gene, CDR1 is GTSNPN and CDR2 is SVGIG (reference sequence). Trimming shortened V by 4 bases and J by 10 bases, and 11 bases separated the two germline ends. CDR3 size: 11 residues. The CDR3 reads CAWNMIGEQFF. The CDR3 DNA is TGTGCCTGGAATATGATCGGAGAGCAGTTCTTC.

CDR3 DNA sequence: TGTGCCAGCAGCTTAGGGACAGGGACCACTGAAGCTTTCTTT. Its translation is CASSLGTGTTEAFF. The chain couples TRBV13 to TRBJ1-1; TRBD1 agrees at 7 bases. Looked up from germline, CDR1 is PRHDT and CDR2 is FYEKMQ (reference sequence). With 0 bases clipped from V and 4 bases from J, the junction kept 2 bases outside the gene matches. There are 14 residues in the CDR3.

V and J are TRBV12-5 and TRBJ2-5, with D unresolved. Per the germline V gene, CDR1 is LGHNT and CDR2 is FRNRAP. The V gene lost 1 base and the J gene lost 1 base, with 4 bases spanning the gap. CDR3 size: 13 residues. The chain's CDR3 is CASGLGLQETQYF. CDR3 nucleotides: TGTGCTAGTGGTTTGGGACTCCAAGAGACCCAGTACTTC.

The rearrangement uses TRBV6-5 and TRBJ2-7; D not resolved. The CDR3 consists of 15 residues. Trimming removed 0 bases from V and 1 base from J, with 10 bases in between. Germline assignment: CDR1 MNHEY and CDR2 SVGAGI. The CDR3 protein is CASSYSLVGSYEQYF. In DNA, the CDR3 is TGTGCCAGCAGTTACTCGTTAGTAGGATCCTACGAGCAGTACTTC.

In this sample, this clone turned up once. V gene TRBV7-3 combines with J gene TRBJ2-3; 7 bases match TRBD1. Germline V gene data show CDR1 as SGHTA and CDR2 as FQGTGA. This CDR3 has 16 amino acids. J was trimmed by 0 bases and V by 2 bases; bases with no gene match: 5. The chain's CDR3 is CASSLVGQRSTDTQYF. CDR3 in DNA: TGTGCCAGCAGCTTAGTGGGACAGCGCAGCACAGATACGCAGTATTTT.

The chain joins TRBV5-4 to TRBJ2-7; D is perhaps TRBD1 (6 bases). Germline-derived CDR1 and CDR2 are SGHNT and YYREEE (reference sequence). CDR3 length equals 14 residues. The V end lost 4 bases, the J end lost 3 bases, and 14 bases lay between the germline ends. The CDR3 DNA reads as TGTGCCAGCAGCACACCGGACAGACACTACGAGCAGTACTTC. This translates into CASSTPDRHYEQYF.

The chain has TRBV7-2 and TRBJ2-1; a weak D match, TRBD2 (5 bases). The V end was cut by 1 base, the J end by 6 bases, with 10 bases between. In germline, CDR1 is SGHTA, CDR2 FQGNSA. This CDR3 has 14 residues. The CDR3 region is CASSLVRGSNEQFF. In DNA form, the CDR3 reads TGTGCCAGCAGCTTAGTTCGGGGATCCAATGAGCAGTTCTTC.

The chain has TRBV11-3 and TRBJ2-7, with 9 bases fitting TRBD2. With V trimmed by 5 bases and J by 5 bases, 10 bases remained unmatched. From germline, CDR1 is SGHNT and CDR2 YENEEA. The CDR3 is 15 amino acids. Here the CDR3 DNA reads TGTGCCAGCAGCCCCCGGGCTAGCGGGATAGACGAGCAGTACTTC. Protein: CASSPRASGIDEQYF.

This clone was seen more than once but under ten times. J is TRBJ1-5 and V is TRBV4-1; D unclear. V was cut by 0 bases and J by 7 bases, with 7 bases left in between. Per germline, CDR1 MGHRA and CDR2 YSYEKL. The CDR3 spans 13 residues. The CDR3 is CASSQDWRQPQHF. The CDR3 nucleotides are TGCGCCAGCAGCCAAGATTGGAGACAGCCCCAGCATTTT.

CDR3 coding DNA: TGTGCCAGCAGCTTAGTCGGACTAGCTTTAAATGAGCAGTTCTTC. Translated: CASSLVGLALNEQFF. V and J are TRBV11-1 and TRBJ2-1; 8 nucleotides agree with TRBD2. J gave up 7 bases and V 1 base, and 6 bases lay outside the gene matches. Germline V CDR1 and CDR2: SGHAT, FQDESV (reference sequence). The CDR3 extends over 15 amino acids.